This TCR beta chain originates from a study of cytomegalovirus exposure and HLA in healthy donors (dated by TCRdb to about 2017). About the full investigation: In an earlier analysis of some 610 of the donors, less than 350 Gb of sequence data and 100 million or so unique TCR beta sequences from about 180 million T cells were reported. An early release that covered fewer than 800 HLA-typed donors contained approximately 300 gigabases of sequencing data and around 80 million unique TCR sequences. The genetic ancestry cluster associated with self-reported Caucasian donors included roughly 84% of the roughly 410 genotyped donors. The study aimed to test whether cataloging public T cell receptors could reveal signatures of past pathogen exposure. The study used immunosequencing to profile the T cell repertoires of more than 650 subjects and linked those repertoires to cytomegalovirus serostatus. Along with the roughly 670-subject first cohort, a separate validation cohort of about 110 different subjects was used. To predict cytomegalovirus infection status, the study brought together high-throughput TCR immunosequencing, statistical association of individual TCRs with disease status, and machine learning. A later analysis re-analyzed previously published TCR beta repertoires from roughly 600 donors and added high-resolution HLA genotyping to study TCR occurrence patterns. Rather than drawing on any new phenotypic data, the later analysis identified candidate immune exposures from TCR beta sequences and the way those sequences occurred across donors. An earlier analysis of nearly 600 of the donors applied high-throughput TCR beta sequencing to assess whether each TCR beta V gene segment acted as functional or pseudogenic. Donor age, sex, ethnicity and CMV serostatus were compiled together with the repertoire data. A later genetic analysis used genome-wide SNP genotypes for about 60% of the roughly 700 donors, treating that subset as a discovery cohort. Every repertoire in the discovery cohort had been generated on one and the same sequencing platform. Both class I and class II loci were covered by HLA typing, at four-digit resolution. The number of typed donors differed by locus: about 620-640 for A, B, C, DRB1 and DQB1; approximately 540 for DQA1; 600 to 610 for DPA1; and around 470 for DPB1. Because of strong linkage in the cohort, five DR-DQ haplotypes were treated as single units for association and clustering. Among 300 to 450 genotyped donors of the cohort, an average of about 240,000 unique TCR beta nucleotide sequences were sequenced per donor, roughly 18% of them non-productive.

Study-wide conclusions, independent of this receptor: According to a later analysis, parvovirus B19, influenza, CMV and Epstein-Barr virus appeared linked to several top co-occurrence clusters. Linkage disequilibrium might explain the correlated functional status among segregating V segments, but an unknown experimental factor could not be excluded. An earlier analysis of approximately 540 of the donors showed that most TCR beta V segments appeared in productive rearrangements either about 87% or about 30% of the time, which broadly matched IMGT annotations. According to a later analysis, most CMV-associated TCR beta chains appeared to be HLA-restricted, and the HLA associations seemed to be driven largely by CMV exposure. A later analysis found that HLA-associated TCR beta chains were more clonally expanded and had lower generation probabilities than equally common non-associated chains. A later analysis associated about 17,000 TCR beta sequences with specific HLA alleles at a false discovery rate of 0.05. The earlier analysis of almost 600 of the donors excluded roughly 17 rarely observed V segments, including chromosome 9 orphons, because counts were too low. Immune exposure information for the cohort was limited to CMV serostatus. The classifier was reported to diagnose cytomegalovirus status with high specificity and sensitivity in both the original cohort and the validation cohort. A further reported finding was that TCR beta sequences accurately predicted the HLA-A and HLA-B alleles for most subjects in the first cohort. It was suggested by the authors that the approach could potentially be generalized to other disease states and immunological phenotypes. V-gene and J-gene trimming of TCR beta chains was associated with a missense DCLRE1C variant in a later genetic analysis, and the association was replicated in an independent cohort. Compared with the approximately 670-donor mean, donors in an Asian-associated ancestry cluster had fewer N-insertions in productive TCRs, according to a later genetic analysis. Because HLA typing was missing for some donors at each locus, association tests included only the typed subset. A cluster of highly shared sequence variants was judged likely to be a technical artifact of the sequencing pipeline. A later analysis found that TCR association rates varied across HLA loci, with DRB1 alleles showing the most associated TCRs and HLA-C alleles the fewest. A total of 150 or so TCR beta chains were listed by the study as associated with cytomegalovirus. Only TCR beta chains were sequenced in this cohort, and the absence of alpha or paired-chain data limited detectable features. A few of the identified cytomegalovirus-associated TCR beta chains were confirmed in vitro to be specific for cytomegalovirus antigens. The 87-base-pair reads could not distinguish some IMGT-functional V segments, including TRBV6-2 and TRBV6-3, so those segments were excluded. Most TCR sequences were observed very rarely across donors, whereas some public TCRs were present in many individuals. Strong co-occurrence of HLA alleles, especially DR and DQ, made assigning TCR associations to individual alleles difficult. The presence/absence analyses assumed that sequencing depth was roughly uniform across donors, and that assumption may not be true.

In total, 666 healthy bone marrow donors made up the cohort. Cohort members were all nominally healthy when sampled, although unrecorded immune exposures were likely present. The donor tested CMV seropositive and was one of the 289 seropositive cohort members. Each donor provided a peripheral blood sample, and peripheral blood mononuclear cells were used for TCR beta sequencing. Genomic DNA extraction from the blood cell samples was performed with the Qiagen DNeasy Blood Extraction Kit. This clone was picked up a small number of times. Its antigen remains undetermined. There are no base qualities to consult, and no much larger clone falls within one base. The library relied on the immunoSEQ multiplex PCR assay. The multiplex PCR relied on a mix of 60 forward primers for TCR Vbeta segments and 13 reverse primers for TCR Jbeta segments. Amplification of the CDR3 region of rearranged TCR beta genes was performed with a multiplex PCR assay on genomic DNA. The amplified TCR beta libraries were sequenced on the Illumina HiSeq System as 87-base-pair reads. Per the original workflow: A later analysis counted 65 million to 90 million unique TCR beta chains across the 666 repertoires, and some 11 million of these chains were shared by at least two donors. A nearest-neighbor algorithm error-corrected the raw reads and collapsed the reads into unique sequences, merging closely related sequences to remove PCR and sequencing errors. CDR3 sequences were aligned to IMGT reference sequences to assign V, D and J gene segments. Each retained sequence needed at least a six-nucleotide match to both a V gene segment and a J gene segment. Rearrangements were called productive when the CDR3 lacked stop codons and stayed in frame with V and J; all others were non-productive. Following IMGT convention, CDR3 was defined as the stretch from the second conserved V-encoded cysteine to the conserved J-encoded phenylalanine. The earlier analysis of roughly 590 of the donors excluded any sequence lacking an unambiguous match to a single V gene segment. In an earlier analysis of several hundred of the donors, V segments were called functional above 56.7% productive rearrangements and were called segregating when the between-donor standard deviation exceeded 5%. A statistical classification framework was built to diagnose cytomegalovirus status from the catalog of TCR beta chain sequences. A later analysis assigned V and J genes by comparing TCR nucleotide sequences with IMGT/GENE-DB human TR gene sequences. The TCRdist pipeline was used in a later analysis to assign CDR3 sequences and most-parsimonious VDJ recombination scenarios. A later analysis defined each TCR beta chain by its CDR3 amino acid sequence plus V-gene family, and excluded reads lacking a unique V-gene family. A later analysis removed 600 or so highly shared, low-generation-probability nucleotide sequences to deal with suspected cross-contamination and a sequencing artifact. A later analysis calculated a clonal expansion index for each public chain from normalized within-repertoire ranks of inferred template counts. In a later analysis, generation probabilities were computed using a VDJ recombination model fitted to out-of-frame rearrangements, and the results were checked against IGoR. A later analysis scored TCR-TCR, TCR-HLA and TCR-CMV co-occurrence with hypergeometric tests, applying a repertoire-size bias correction to TCR pairs. In a later analysis, false discovery rates were estimated by permuting HLA or CMV assignments 20 times. In a later analysis, co-occurring TCRs were grouped using DBSCAN, and TCRdist sequence similarity was added for clustering within HLA-allele-positive subsets. Co-occurrence clustering excluded repertoires with fewer than 30,000 or more than 120,000 public chains, plus five with anomalous nucleotide sharing. TCRdb took over this immuneACCESS table, retaining in-frame rearrangements with V and J assigned. Such tables are incomplete; in checked studies, under half of the missing clones stem from an unresolved V gene, and the remainder is unexplained. The DNA was the basis for D and trimming; V, J and clone size are from that table. This sample comprises 80,000 to 95,000 clones, 78% of them detected only once. Clones ranked in the top ten supply 5.5% to 7% of the sample.

Ends trimmed: V by 3 bases, J by 3 bases; bases unmatched to a gene: 9. From its cysteine to its phenylalanine, the CDR3 spans 15 amino acids. Only the CDR3 portion is preserved as DNA: 45 bases, with reading frame beginning at the first base. According to the germline V gene, CDR1 reads SGHTS and CDR2 reads YDEGEE. The V gene is TRBV5-8 and the J gene is TRBJ2-7; 7 junctional bases match TRBD1. What was sequenced was PBMCs. The TCR comes from a man aged 18 to 29 in good health and CMV-seropositive. The CDR3 is CASSSPRTGLYEQYF. The base sequence is TGTGCCAGCAGCTCGCCGAGGACAGGCCTCTACGAGCAGTACTTC.